This T cell receptor beta chain was recorded in a study of blood T cell repertoires in COVID-19. The V and J ends lost 9 bases and 6 bases respectively, with 12 bases between them. This CDR3 has 12 amino acids. The data were produced by immunoSEQ multiplex PCR, yet TCRdb's version contains in-frame clones alone and is incomplete. The sample carries over 400,000 clones, 85% to 90% recorded once. This chain connects TRBV12-3 or TRBV12-4 to TRBJ1-5; D not resolved. Sequencing was done on a sample of peripheral blood. The receptor was derived from a woman aged 45-60 years with COVID-19, enrolled during active disease. For the CDR3, the DNA is TGTGCCAGTGGGAGGGAGGGTCAGCCCCAGCATTTT. Amino acid sequence: CASGREGQPQHF.